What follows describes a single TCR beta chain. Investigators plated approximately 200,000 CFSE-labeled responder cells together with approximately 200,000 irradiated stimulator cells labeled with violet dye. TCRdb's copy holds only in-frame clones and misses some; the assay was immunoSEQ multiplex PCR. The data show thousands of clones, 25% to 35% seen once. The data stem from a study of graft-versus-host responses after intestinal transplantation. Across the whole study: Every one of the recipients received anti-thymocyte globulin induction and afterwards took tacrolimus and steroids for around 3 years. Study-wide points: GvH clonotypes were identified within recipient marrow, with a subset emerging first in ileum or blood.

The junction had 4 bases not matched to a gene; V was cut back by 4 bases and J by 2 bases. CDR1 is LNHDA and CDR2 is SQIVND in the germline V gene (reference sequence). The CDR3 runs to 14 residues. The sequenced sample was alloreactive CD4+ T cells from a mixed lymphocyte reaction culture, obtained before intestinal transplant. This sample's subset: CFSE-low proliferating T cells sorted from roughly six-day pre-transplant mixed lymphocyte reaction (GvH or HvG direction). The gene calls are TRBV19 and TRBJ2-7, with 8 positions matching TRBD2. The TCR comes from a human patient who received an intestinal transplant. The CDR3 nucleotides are TGTGCCAGTAGTACGACGGGACTAGCCTACGAGCAGTACTTC. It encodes CASSTTGLAYEQYF.